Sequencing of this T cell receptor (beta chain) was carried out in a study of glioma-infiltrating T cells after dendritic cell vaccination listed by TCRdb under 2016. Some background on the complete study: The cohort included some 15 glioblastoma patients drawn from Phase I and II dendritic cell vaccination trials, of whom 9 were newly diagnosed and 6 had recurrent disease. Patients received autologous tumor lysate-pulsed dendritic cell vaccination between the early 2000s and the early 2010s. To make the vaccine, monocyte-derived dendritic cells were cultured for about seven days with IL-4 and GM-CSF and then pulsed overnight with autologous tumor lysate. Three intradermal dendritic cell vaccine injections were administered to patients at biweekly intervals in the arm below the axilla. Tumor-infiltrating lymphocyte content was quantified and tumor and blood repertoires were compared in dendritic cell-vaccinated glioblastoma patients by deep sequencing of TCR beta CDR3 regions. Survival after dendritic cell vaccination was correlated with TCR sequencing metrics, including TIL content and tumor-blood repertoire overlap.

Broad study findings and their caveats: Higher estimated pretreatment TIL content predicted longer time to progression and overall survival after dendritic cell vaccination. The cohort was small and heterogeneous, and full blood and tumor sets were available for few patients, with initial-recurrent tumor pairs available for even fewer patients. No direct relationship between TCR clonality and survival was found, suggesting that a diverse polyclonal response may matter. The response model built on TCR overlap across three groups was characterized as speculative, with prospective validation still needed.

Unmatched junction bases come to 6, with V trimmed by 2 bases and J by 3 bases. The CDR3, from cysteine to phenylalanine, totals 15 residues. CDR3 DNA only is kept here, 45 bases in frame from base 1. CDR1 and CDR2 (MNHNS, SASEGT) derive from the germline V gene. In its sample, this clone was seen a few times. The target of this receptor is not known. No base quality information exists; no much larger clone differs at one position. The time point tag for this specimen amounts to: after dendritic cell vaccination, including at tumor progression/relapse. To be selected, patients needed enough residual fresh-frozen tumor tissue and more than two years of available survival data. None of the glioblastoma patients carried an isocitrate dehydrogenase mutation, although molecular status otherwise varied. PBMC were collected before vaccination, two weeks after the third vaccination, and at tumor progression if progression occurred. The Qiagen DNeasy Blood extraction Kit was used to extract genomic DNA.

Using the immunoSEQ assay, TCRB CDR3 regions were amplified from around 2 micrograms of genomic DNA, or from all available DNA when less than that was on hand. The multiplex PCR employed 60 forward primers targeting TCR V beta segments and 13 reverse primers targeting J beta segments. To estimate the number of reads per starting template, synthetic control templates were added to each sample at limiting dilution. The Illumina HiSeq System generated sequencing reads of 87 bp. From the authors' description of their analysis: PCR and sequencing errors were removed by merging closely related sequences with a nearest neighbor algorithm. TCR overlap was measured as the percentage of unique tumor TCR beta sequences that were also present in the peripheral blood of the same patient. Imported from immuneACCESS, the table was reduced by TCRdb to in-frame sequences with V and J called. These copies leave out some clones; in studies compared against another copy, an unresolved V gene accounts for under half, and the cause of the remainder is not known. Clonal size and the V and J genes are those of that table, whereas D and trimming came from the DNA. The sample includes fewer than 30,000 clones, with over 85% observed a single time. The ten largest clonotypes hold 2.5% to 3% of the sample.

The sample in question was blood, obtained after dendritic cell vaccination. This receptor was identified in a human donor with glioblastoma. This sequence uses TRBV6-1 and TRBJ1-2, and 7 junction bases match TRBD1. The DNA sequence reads TGTGCCAGCAGTGAATGGGACAGCCTTTACTATGGCTACACCTTC. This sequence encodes CASSEWDSLYYGYTF.